This TCR beta chain was documented in a study of neoadjuvant nivolumab and ipilimumab in lung cancer. As to this clone: Antigen specificity is unknown.

The V end was cut by 2 bases, the J end by 3 bases, with 5 bases between. This CDR3 has 13 residues. Germline CDR1 is KGHSH and CDR2 is LQKENI. Clones were sequenced by immunoSEQ multiplex PCR, and TCRdb holds only the in-frame ones, with some missing. The data show more than 2,000 clones, with 84% seen just once and roughly a tenth held by the top ten. Notes on the study in general: Compared with tumor-adjacent uninvolved lung, resected tumors showed greater richness and clonality. Higher pretherapy blood TCR richness went with higher resected-tumor richness. From pretherapy to surgery, tumor richness and clonality rose with dual therapy. Only a small number of samples underwent TCR sequencing.

Source: adjacent normal lung tissue, taken after neoadjuvant nivolumab, alone or with ipilimumab, at or shortly before surgery. This receptor was taken from an adult with non-small cell lung cancer. The rearrangement joins TRBV18 to TRBJ1-5, with D uncertain. CDR3 region: CASSPGINQPQHF. In nucleotides, the CDR3 is TGTGCCAGCTCACCAGGGATCAATCAGCCCCAGCATTTT.